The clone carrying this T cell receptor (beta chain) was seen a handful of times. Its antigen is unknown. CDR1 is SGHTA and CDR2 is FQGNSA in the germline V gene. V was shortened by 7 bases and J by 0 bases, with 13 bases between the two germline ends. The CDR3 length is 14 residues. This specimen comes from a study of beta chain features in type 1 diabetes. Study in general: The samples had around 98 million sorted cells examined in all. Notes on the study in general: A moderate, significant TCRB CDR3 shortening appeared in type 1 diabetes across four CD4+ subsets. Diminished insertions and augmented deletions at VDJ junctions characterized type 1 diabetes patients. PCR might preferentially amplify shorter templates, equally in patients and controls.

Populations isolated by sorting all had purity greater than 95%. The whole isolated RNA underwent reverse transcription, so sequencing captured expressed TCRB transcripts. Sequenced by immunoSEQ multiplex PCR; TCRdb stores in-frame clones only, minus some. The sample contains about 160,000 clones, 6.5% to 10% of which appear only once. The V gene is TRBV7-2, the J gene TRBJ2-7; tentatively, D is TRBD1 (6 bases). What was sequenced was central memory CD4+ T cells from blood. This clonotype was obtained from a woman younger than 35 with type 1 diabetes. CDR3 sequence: CASTLGGSSYEQYF. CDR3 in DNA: TGTGCCAGCACCCTTGGGGGCAGCTCCTACGAGCAGTACTTC.